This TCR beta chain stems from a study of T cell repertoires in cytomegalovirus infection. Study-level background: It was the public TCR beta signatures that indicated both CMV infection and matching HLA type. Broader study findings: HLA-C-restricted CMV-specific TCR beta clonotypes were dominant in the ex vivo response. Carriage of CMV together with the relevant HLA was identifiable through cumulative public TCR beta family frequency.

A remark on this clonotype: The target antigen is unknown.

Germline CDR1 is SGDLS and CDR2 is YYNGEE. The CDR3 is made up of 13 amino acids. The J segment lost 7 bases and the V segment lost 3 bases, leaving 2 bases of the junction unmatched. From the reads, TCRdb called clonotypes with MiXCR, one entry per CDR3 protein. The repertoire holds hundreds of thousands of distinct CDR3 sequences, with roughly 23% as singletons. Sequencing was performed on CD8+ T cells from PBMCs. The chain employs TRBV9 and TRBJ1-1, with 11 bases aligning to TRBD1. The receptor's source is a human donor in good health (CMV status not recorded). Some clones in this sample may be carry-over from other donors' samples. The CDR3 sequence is CASSGTGGDEAFF. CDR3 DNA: TGTGCCAGCAGCGGGACAGGGGGCGATGAAGCTTTCTTT.